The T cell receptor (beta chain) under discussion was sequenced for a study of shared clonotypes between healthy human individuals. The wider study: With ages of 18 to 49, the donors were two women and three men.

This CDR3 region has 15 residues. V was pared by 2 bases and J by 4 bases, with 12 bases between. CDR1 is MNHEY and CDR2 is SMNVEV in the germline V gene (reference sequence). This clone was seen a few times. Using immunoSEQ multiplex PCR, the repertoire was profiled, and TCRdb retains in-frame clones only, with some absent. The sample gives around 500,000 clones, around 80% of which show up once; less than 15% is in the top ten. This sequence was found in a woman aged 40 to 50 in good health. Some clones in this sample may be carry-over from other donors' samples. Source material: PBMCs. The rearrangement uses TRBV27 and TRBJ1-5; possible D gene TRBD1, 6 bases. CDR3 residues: CASSLALGGNQPQHF. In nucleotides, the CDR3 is TGTGCCAGCAGTTTAGCCCTAGGGGGGAATCAGCCCCAGCATTTT.